The 30 T cell receptor beta chains reported below all come from one sample, sequenced in a study of blood T cell repertoires in COVID-19. Using immunoSEQ multiplex PCR, the repertoire was profiled, and TCRdb retains in-frame clones only, with some absent. The sample records 200,000 to 250,000 clones, 88% being singletons. Sequenced sample: peripheral blood. All receptors derive from a man aged 45 to 65 with COVID-19, enrolled during active disease.

This chain links TRBV15 with TRBJ2-1, with 11 positions matching TRBD2. The CDR3 length is 17 residues. V lost 0 bases, J lost 7 bases, and 8 bases stayed unmatched. In germline, CDR1 is LNHNV, CDR2 YYDKDF (reference sequence). DNA of the CDR3: TGTGCCACCAGCAGAGATAGAGGACTAGCGGGTGAAAATGAGCAGTTCTTC. Its protein product is CATSRDRGLAGENEQFF.

The rearrangement uses TRBV2 and TRBJ2-1; 8 bases line up with TRBD2. Germline V gene lookup returns CDR1 SNHLY and CDR2 FYNNEI. The CDR3 totals 13 residues. V was clipped by 6 bases and J by 8 bases; unmatched bases: 6. CDR3: CASSGTSTHEQFF. The CDR3 coding sequence is TGTGCCAGCAGCGGGACTAGTACTCATGAGCAGTTCTTC.

V is TRBV29-1 and J is TRBJ1-2; TRBD1 might be the D (6 bases). Germline CDR1 and CDR2: SQVTM and ANQGSEA. The CDR3 extends over 15 amino acids. V was trimmed by 6 bases and J by 2 bases, leaving 19 bases between them. CDR3 protein: CSVGAGGHPNYGYTF. The CDR3 bases are TGCAGCGTGGGGGCTGGAGGACACCCAAACTATGGCTACACCTTC.

The rearrangement joins TRBV2 to TRBJ1-4, with D perhaps TRBD1 (6 bases). V lost 6 bases and J lost 5, with 19 bases in between. Germline CDR1 and CDR2: SNHLY and FYNNEI. The CDR3 length is 16 residues. The CDR3 coding sequence is TGTGCCAGCAGACTATCTCACAGGGTTGGGAATGAAAAACTGTTTTTT. As protein: CASRLSHRVGNEKLFF.

V is TRBV18 and J is TRBJ2-3, with D perhaps matching TRBD2 (6 bases). The CDR3 runs to 17 residues. The germline V gene encodes CDR1 KGHSH and CDR2 LQKENI. The ends were cut back, 3 bases at V and 7 bases at J, with 23 bases in the middle. The CDR3 region is CASSPSPPSVTGNTQYF. The CDR3 region has the DNA TGTGCCAGCTCACCTAGCCCCCCTAGCGTGACTGGGAATACGCAGTATTTT.

V and J are TRBV19 and TRBJ2-7, with TRBD1 matching over 9 bases. The CDR3 covers 16 residues. V dropped 4 bases and J dropped 1; count of bases not matched to a gene: 8. Germline CDR1 and CDR2: LNHDA and SQIVND (reference sequence). CDR3 loop: CASSTSGQGLSYEQYF. CDR3 nucleotides: TGTGCCAGTAGTACCTCGGGACAGGGCTTATCCTACGAGCAGTACTTC.

This clone was recorded a few times. The genes are TRBV20-1 and TRBJ2-7; no definite D call. Trimming shortened V by 6 bases and J by 1 base, and 7 bases separated the two germline ends. From germline, CDR1 is DFQATT and CDR2 SNEGSKA (reference sequence). The CDR3 contains 11 residues. This CDR3 reads CSAAQSYEQYF. DNA for the CDR3: TGCAGTGCCGCACAGTCCTACGAGCAGTACTTC.

The chain links TRBV5-1 to TRBJ1-5; 7 bases are shared with TRBD1. CDR3 length: 18 amino acids. Germline V gene lookup returns CDR1 SGHRS and CDR2 YFSETQ. With V trimmed by 0 bases and J by 4 bases, 13 bases remained unmatched. CDR3 region: CASSLERDSLKLNQPQHF. CDR3 DNA: TGCGCCAGCAGCTTGGAACGGGACAGCCTCAAACTTAATCAGCCCCAGCATTTT.

The CDR3 nucleotides are TGTGCCACCAGTGATTTGCGGGACTCCCCAGATACGCAGTATTTT. It encodes CATSDLRDSPDTQYF. This chain joins TRBV24-1 and TRBJ2-3, with a weak D call TRBD2 (6 bases). Deletions cut 0 bases from V and 4 bases from J, with 10 bases between. Germline V gene data show CDR1 as KGHDR and CDR2 as SFDVKD. This CDR3 is built from 15 residues.

V is TRBV7-9 and J is TRBJ2-1; 8 nucleotides align to TRBD2. The germline V gene has CDR1 SEHNR and CDR2 FQNEAQ (reference sequence). The V segment lost 3 bases and the J segment 0 bases; nucleotides outside the gene matches: 4. CDR3 length equals 16 residues. CDR3: CASSFSGGASYNEQFF. DNA for the CDR3: TGTGCCAGCAGCTTCAGCGGGGGCGCCTCCTACAATGAGCAGTTCTTC.

This chain links TRBV19 with TRBJ1-2; no clear D gene. Germline-derived CDR1 and CDR2 are LNHDA and SQIVND (reference sequence). Trimming cost V 0 bases and J 2 bases, with 10 bases left between them. This CDR3 region has 15 residues. CDR3 in amino acids: CASSIDEGENYGYTF. CDR3 DNA sequence: TGTGCCAGTAGTATAGACGAAGGAGAAAACTATGGCTACACCTTC. The full variable domain, its missing parts supplied by reference TRBV19 and TRBJ1-2, is DGGITQSPKYLFRKEGQNVTLSCEQNLNHDAMYWYRQDPGQGLRLIYYSQIVNDFQKGDIAEGYSVSREKKESFPLTVTSAQKNPTAFYLCASSIDEGENYGYTFGSGTRLTVV.

The chain has TRBV18 and TRBJ1-5, with TRBD1 identical over 7 bases. Trimming at V came to 6 bases and at J to 3 bases, leaving 5 bases not matched to a gene. Germline loops: CDR1 KGHSH, CDR2 LQKENI. The CDR3 is 14 residues long. This CDR3 reads CASSQGENNQPQHF. DNA for the CDR3: TGTGCCAGCTCCCAGGGGGAGAACAATCAGCCCCAGCATTTT.

This clone was counted a single time. The V call is TRBV30, the J call TRBJ2-5; 9 positions match TRBD2. Germline V gene lookup returns CDR1 GTSNPN and CDR2 SVGIG (reference sequence). With 3 bases clipped from V and 4 bases from J, the junction kept 3 bases outside the gene matches. The length of the CDR3 is 13 residues. The CDR3, as DNA: TGTGCCTGGAGGATTAGCGGGGGAGAGACCCAGTACTTC. Translating gives CAWRISGGETQYF.

The V and J genes are TRBV29-1 and TRBJ2-3, with unresolved D. The CDR3 is made up of 15 amino acids. Germline CDR1 SQVTM, CDR2 ANQGSEA. Deletions cut 6 bases from V and 0 bases from J, with 16 bases between. CDR3 coding DNA: TGCAGCGTGCCACCCCCCGACACAAGCACAGATACGCAGTATTTT. This encodes CSVPPPDTSTDTQYF.

This clone was detected a few times. This chain's CDR3 is CATPGQGASGYTF. CDR3 bases: TGTGCCACCCCGGGACAGGGGGCAAGTGGCTACACCTTC. This chain uses TRBV24-1 with TRBJ1-2; 12 nucleotides line up with TRBD1. Germline V gene data show CDR1 as KGHDR and CDR2 as SFDVKD. CDR3 size: 13 residues. V shed 9 bases, J shed 7 bases, and the junction held 5 bases outside the gene matches.

V is TRBV9 and J is TRBJ2-2; weak D call: TRBD2 (5 bases). Trimming shortened V by 3 bases and J by 1 base, and 10 bases separated the two germline ends. The length of the CDR3 is 15 residues. The germline gives CDR1 SGDLS, CDR2 YYNGEE. CDR3 loop: CASSEPDWNTGELFF. CDR3 coding DNA: TGTGCCAGCAGCGAGCCGGACTGGAACACCGGGGAGCTGTTTTTT.

V is TRBV6-1 and J is TRBJ1-1; 8 positions agree with TRBD1. V gave up 3 bases and J gave up 2 bases; unmatched junction bases: 2. Germline V lookup: CDR1 MNHNS, CDR2 SASEGT. The CDR3 runs to 14 residues. The CDR3: CASSDQGANTEAFF. The CDR3 DNA reads TGTGCCAGCAGTGATCAGGGGGCAAACACTGAAGCTTTCTTT.

V usage is TRBV11-3 and J usage is TRBJ2-2, with TRBD1 identical over 10 bases. The trim removed 5 bases at V and 3 bases at J, leaving 3 bases unmatched. Germline V lookup: CDR1 SGHNT, CDR2 YENEEA. The CDR3 extends over 15 amino acids. The CDR3 nucleotides read TGTGCCAGCAGCCCCGGGACAGGGGACACCGGGGAGCTGTTTTTT. Residues: CASSPGTGDTGELFF.

As to this clone: Other nucleotide sequences in the sample specify the same CDR3. Here the CDR3 DNA reads TGTGCCAGCAGTCTAGCGGGAGGGGTCCAAGAGACCCAGTACTTC. The encoded protein is CASSLAGGVQETQYF. The chain uses TRBV6-5 and TRBJ2-5; 12 nucleotides agree with TRBD2. Germline loops: CDR1 MNHEY, CDR2 SVGAGI. With 5 bases clipped from V and 1 base from J, the junction kept 2 bases outside the gene matches. The CDR3 runs 15 residues.

V and J are TRBV5-6 and TRBJ2-3; TRBD2 aligns across 7 bases. The CDR3 totals 17 residues. V lost 1 base, J lost 6 bases, and 14 bases stayed unmatched. Germline CDR1 and CDR2: SGHDT and YYEEEE. The CDR3 protein is CASSLIGSSGALDTQYF. The CDR3 nucleotides read TGTGCCAGCAGCTTGATCGGGTCTAGCGGAGCTCTTGATACGCAGTATTTT.

The chain is built from TRBV18 and TRBJ2-7; D gene unclear. Germline V gene data show CDR1 as KGHSH and CDR2 as LQKENI. This CDR3 contains 13 residues. The ends were cut back, 8 bases at V and 2 bases at J, with 13 bases in the middle. CDR3 bases: TGTGCCAGCGCAACCGGTTCGGCCTACGAGCAGTACTTC. This sequence encodes CASATGSAYEQYF. The whole variable domain, filled in from reference TRBV18 and TRBJ2-7, reads NAGVMQNPRHLVRRRGQEARLRCSPMKGHSHVYWYRQLPEEGLKFMVYLQKENIIDESGMPKERFSAEFPKEGPSILRIQQVVRGDSAAYFCASATGSAYEQYFGPGTRLTVT.

The V and J genes are TRBV19 and TRBJ1-5; D unresolved. The CDR3 is made up of 12 amino acids. Germline V CDR1 and CDR2: LNHDA, SQIVND (reference sequence). The CDR3 DNA is TGTGTCTCCCCCCAGCGAGATCAGCCCCAGCATTTT. The encoded protein is CVSPQRDQPQHF.

This rearrangement joins TRBV11-3 to TRBJ1-5, with D perhaps matching TRBD1 (5 bases). V lost 7 bases, J lost 3 bases, and 22 bases lay in between. Per the germline V gene, CDR1 is SGHNT and CDR2 is YENEEA. The CDR3 is 17 amino acids. DNA of the CDR3: TGTGCCAGCATTCGATCTTGGGGCGGACGATACAATCAGCCCCAGCATTTT. Translated: CASIRSWGGRYNQPQHF. Full variable domain (outside the CDR3, taken from reference TRBV11-3 and TRBJ1-5): EAGVVQSPRYKIIEKKQPVAFWCNPISGHNTLYWYLQNLGQGPELLIRYENEEAVDDSQLPKDRFSAERLKGVDSTLKIQPAELGDSAVYLCASIRSWGGRYNQPQHFGDGTRLSIL.

The chain links TRBV7-3 to TRBJ2-2; D call uncertain. V lost 5 bases and J 7 bases, leaving 14 bases between the germline ends. The CDR3 is 14 amino acids. Germline V gene lookup returns CDR1 SGHTA and CDR2 FQGTGA. CDR3 coding DNA: TGTGCCAGCAGCCCCCTTTTAGTGAACGGGGAGCTGTTTTTT. Translating gives CASSPLLVNGELFF. Using reference TRBV7-3 and TRBJ2-2 for the parts outside the CDR3, the full variable domain is GAGVSQTPSNKVTEKGKYVELRCDPISGHTALYWYRQSLGQGPEFLIYFQGTGAADDSGLPNDRFFAVRPEGSVSTLKIQRTERGDSAVYLCASSPLLVNGELFFGEGSRLTVL.

This clone was observed a handful of times. V gene TRBV3-1 (or the pseudogene TRBV3-2) combines with J gene TRBJ2-1, with 10 bases lining up with TRBD2. CDR3 length: 15 amino acids. With V trimmed by 2 bases and J by 10 bases, 8 bases remained unmatched. Germline-derived CDR1 and CDR2 are LGHDT and YNNKEL (reference sequence). The CDR3 reads CASSQSGRAGREQFF. CDR3 coding DNA: TGTGCCAGCAGCCAAAGCGGGAGGGCGGGGAGGGAGCAGTTCTTC.

This clone was detected only a few times. The genes are TRBV5-5 and TRBJ2-3; 8 nucleotides line up with TRBD2. Trimming cost V 4 bases and J 2 bases; bases outside gene matches: 6. CDR1 is SGHKS, CDR2 YYEKEE, per germline (reference sequence). This CDR3 is built from 15 residues. In DNA form, the CDR3 reads TGTGCCAGCAGCCGGACTAGCATTTTCACAGATACGCAGTATTTT. Translated: CASSRTSIFTDTQYF.

A few counts support this clone. V and J are TRBV10-3 and TRBJ2-1, with 7 bases aligning to TRBD1. Trimming took 0 bases from V and 1 from J; bases not matched to a gene: 3. The germline gives CDR1 ENHRY, CDR2 SYGVKD. The CDR3 contains 16 residues. The CDR3 loop is CAISESATGSYNEQFF. DNA for the CDR3: TGTGCCATCAGTGAGTCGGCGACAGGGTCCTACAATGAGCAGTTCTTC.

This chain joins TRBV10-1 and TRBJ2-2; D uncertain. CDR1 is WNHNN, CDR2 SYGVQD, per germline (reference sequence). V was trimmed by 8 bases and J by 0 bases, leaving 4 bases between them. The CDR3 is 12 residues long. The CDR3 sequence is CASASNTGELFF. The CDR3 nucleotides read TGCGCCAGCGCGTCGAACACCGGGGAGCTGTTTTTT.

V usage is TRBV29-1 and J usage is TRBJ2-3; 10 positions match TRBD1. CDR1 is SQVTM and CDR2 is ANQGSEA in the germline V gene. V shed 0 bases and J 1 base; nucleotides not matched to a gene: 7. This CDR3 has 17 amino acids. CDR3 sequence: CSVEDRQGAKGTDTQYF. The CDR3 region has the DNA TGCAGCGTTGAAGACCGACAGGGGGCGAAAGGCACAGATACGCAGTATTTT.

The chain has TRBV7-8 and TRBJ1-1; tentatively, D is TRBD1 (6 bases). V was trimmed by 4 bases and J by 1 base, leaving 13 bases between them. Germline CDR1 and CDR2: SGHVS and FQNEAQ. The CDR3 has 15 residues. CDR3 amino acids: CASSSRQGPNTEAFF. For the CDR3, the DNA is TGTGCCAGCAGCTCCCGCCAGGGGCCGAACACTGAAGCTTTCTTT. The whole variable domain, remainder taken from reference TRBV7-8 and TRBJ1-1, is GAGVSQSPRYKVAKRGQDVALRCDPISGHVSLFWYQQALGQGPEFLTYFQNEAQLDKSGLPSDRFFAERPEGSVSTLKIQRTQQEDSAVYLCASSSRQGPNTEAFFGQGTRLTVV.